This T cell receptor beta chain was observed in a study of a mutant IDH1 vaccine in newly diagnosed glioma. Study at large: Vaccines began 4-6 weeks after radiotherapy alone, or with temozolomide cycles. Radiotherapy, temozolomide, or both had been given previously, and both were given to most.

The CDR3 runs 14 residues. Germline V lookup: CDR1 MNHNS, CDR2 SASEGT. Trimming cost V 10 bases and J 4 bases; bases outside gene matches: 10. Time point reported: week 23, last vaccination. Doses of 300 ug of mutant IDH1 20-mer peptide were given with topical imiquimod. A note on this clone: Its target is not known.

Regarding the study as a whole: Vaccine-induced responses were seen in under 95% of patients, spanning several MHC alleles. Pseudoprogression looked unconnected to shifts in top peripheral T cell clonotypes.

Method: immunoSEQ multiplex PCR; TCRdb's copy keeps in-frame clones and lacks some. Of about 20,000 clones in the sample, around 80% were seen once. This receptor was taken from a man aged 30 to 39 with glioma. The chain joins TRBV6-1 to TRBJ2-7; 10 positions match TRBD1. The specimen was PBMCs, collected from a glioma patient whose treatment included an IDH1 peptide vaccine. This chain's CDR3 is CAISRDRGRYEQYF. The CDR3 DNA is TGTGCCATCTCCCGGGACAGGGGACGTTACGAGCAGTACTTC.